This TCR beta chain originates from a study of blood T cell repertoires in COVID-19. Whole-study context: Material from acute and convalescent COVID-19 was sourced from the United States, Italy and Spain. In each case, the material was cDNA or gDNA derived from T cells, B-cell-depleted T cells, or PBMCs.

Deletions cut 2 bases from V and 4 bases from J, with 12 bases between. The CDR3 has 15 residues. The germline V gene encodes CDR1 SGHRS and CDR2 YFSETQ. As processed by the authors: Estimated nucleated cell counts came from reference gene primer amplification. This table comes from immunoSEQ multiplex PCR, and its TCRdb copy is limited to in-frame clones, with some not included. That table supplies the V and J calls and clone size; D and trimming were determined from the DNA. The sample records around 300,000 clones, over 80% being singletons. The sample was PBMCs or T cells enriched from blood (not recorded which). The chain links TRBV5-1 to TRBJ2-2; D possibly corresponds to TRBD1 (6 bases). The sequence was collected from a man between 25 and 39 years old who had recovered from COVID-19. For the CDR3, the DNA is TGCGCCAGCAGCTTTGATAGGGGGAGCACCGGGGAGCTGTTTTTT. Protein sequence: CASSFDRGSTGELFF.